These T cell receptor beta chains were read from a single sample in a study of T cell responses to AZD1222 COVID-19 vaccine. This table comes from immunoSEQ multiplex PCR, and its TCRdb copy is limited to in-frame clones, with some not included. This table holds 140,000 to 150,000 clones, just under 95% found once. The material sequenced was peripheral blood, taken after recovery from COVID-19. The receptor set was obtained from an adult who had recovered from COVID-19. The conserved cysteine and the conserved F or W are not part of the CDR3 here. The D gene is left open where the match is weak.

d_gene	len	v_gene	j_gene	CDR3aa
TRBD2	12	TRBV7-8	TRBJ2-3	ASSSLGLADTQY
TRBD2	13	TRBV30	TRBJ2-7	AWSVAGGNNYEQY
NA	11	TRBV2	TRBJ1-5	ASMTDLNQPQH
NA	14	TRBV25-1	TRBJ2-5	ASSDYRLGAQETQY
TRBD1	13	TRBV19	TRBJ1-2	ASSIRQGLNYGYT
NA	11	TRBV5-1	TRBJ1-1	ASSFSENTEAF
NA	11	TRBV28	TRBJ2-7	ASQTGQFNEQY
NA	9	TRBV6-1	TRBJ1-5	ASSEGQPQH
TRBD2	14	TRBV9	TRBJ2-7	ASSVGLAGTPYEQY
NA	10	TRBV7-9	TRBJ2-7	ASSRPNYEQY
TRBD2	13	TRBV20-1	TRBJ2-3	SASGSGGTTDTQY
NA	9	TRBV28	TRBJ1-6	ASSPGVTLH
TRBD1	13	TRBV28	TRBJ2-1	ASSQGGQGYNEQF